The clone carrying this T cell receptor (beta chain) was counted once. Its antigen is not identified. Germline CDR1 is SEHNR and CDR2 is FQNEAQ (reference sequence). The junction had 9 bases not matched to a gene; V was cut back by 1 base and J by 6 bases. There are 15 residues in the CDR3. With 60 Vbeta and 13 Jbeta primers, the PCR was carried out. Only in-frame clones appear in the TCRdb table, and some are missing; sequencing was by immunoSEQ multiplex PCR. The data hold 57,000 or so clones, with around two thirds observed a single time. The sample originates from a study of cytomegalovirus exposure and HLA in healthy donors. Study-wide results and limits: Per published accounts, TCR beta sequences correctly predicted the HLA-A and HLA-B alleles of most subjects. In vitro work confirmed that three CMV-associated chains recognize CMV antigens.

Sequencing was done on a sample of PBMCs. This receptor was obtained from a woman aged 55-69 years in good health and CMV-seropositive. This chain uses TRBV7-9 with TRBJ2-7, with 7 bases identical to TRBD1. CDR3 sequence reads: CASSLERTGGSEQYF. The CDR3 bases are TGTGCCAGCAGCTTAGAAAGGACAGGCGGGTCCGAGCAGTACTTC.